This T cell receptor beta chain was recovered during a study of regulatory T cells in long-lasting Graves disease. Overall study findings and caveats: It was in persistent disease that TRBV28, TRBJ1-2 and TRBJ2-5 were favored.

To make TCR beta libraries, researchers used iRepertoire HTBI primers and Arm-PCR of CDR3 regions. TCRdb ran MiXCR on the multiplex PCR reads and lists one entry per CDR3 protein. The data contain around 510,000 distinct CDR3 sequences, less than 25% of them singletons. Time point denoted: persistent/refractory GD, antithyroid drugs over 5 years with positive TRAb. After RNA was extracted from PBMCs, the TCR library was made from it. This clonotype came up many times. What it binds is not known. The V end was cut by 5 bases, the J end by 7 bases, with 12 bases between. This CDR3 spans 12 amino acids. Germline-derived CDR1 and CDR2 are SEHNR and FQNEAQ (reference sequence).

This chain links TRBV7-9 with TRBJ2-7; D call uncertain. The receptor comes from a female donor with Graves disease. The sequenced sample was peripheral blood mononuclear cells (PBMCs), obtained when the disease was refractory, from a patient treated with antithyroid drugs. CDR3 bases: TGTGCCAGCAGCCTCGGACCCCGGGAGCAGTACTTC. It is translated as CASSLGPREQYF. The full variable domain, rest sourced from reference TRBV7-9 and TRBJ2-7, is DTGVSQNPRHKITKRGQNVTFRCDPISEHNRLYWYRQTLGQGPEFLTYFQNEAQLEKSRLLSDRFSAERPKGSFSTLEIQRTEQGDSAMYLCASSLGPREQYFGPGTRLTVT.